What follows are 5 T cell receptor beta chains derived from one specimen sequenced in a study of OX40 agonist ivuxolimab in advanced cancers. The protocol was immunoSEQ multiplex PCR, while the TCRdb copy is restricted to in-frame clones and leaves out a portion. The sample shows 20,000 to 25,000 clones, about four fifths of them seen only once. The sequencing here drew on CD4+ or CD8+ T cells sorted from blood, taken in a trial of the OX40 agonist ivuxolimab. These receptors originate from an adult with an advanced solid tumor such as melanoma, head and neck, liver or kidney cancer.

The CDR3 bases are TGTGCCAGCAGCTTAGCGCGGGGGGCAGGGAACGAGCAGTACTTC. Residues: CASSLARGAGNEQYF. The chain uses TRBV11-2 and TRBJ2-7, with TRBD2 matching over 8 bases. With V trimmed by 1 base and J by 5 bases, 7 bases remained unmatched. From germline, CDR1 is SGHAT and CDR2 FQNNGV. The CDR3 is 15 amino acids.

The chain is built from TRBV7-8 and TRBJ2-2, with D perhaps matching TRBD2 (6 bases). Germline loops: CDR1 SGHVS, CDR2 FQNEAQ. The germline V and J ends were trimmed by 4 bases and 5 bases, with 11 bases remaining between them. The CDR3 covers 14 residues. The CDR3 DNA is TGTGCCAGCAGCTACGGGACTTCTACCGGGGAGCTGTTTTTT. Amino acids: CASSYGTSTGELFF.

The V and J genes are TRBV5-1 and TRBJ1-4; D is undetermined. The CDR3 has 13 residues. Germline CDR1 reads SGHRS; CDR2 reads YFSETQ. The ends were cut back, 0 bases at V and 7 bases at J, with 7 bases in the middle. CDR3 in DNA: TGCGCCAGCAGCTTGGCGTCAGGTGAAAAACTGTTTTTT. Translating it yields CASSLASGEKLFF.

The chain joins TRBV18 to TRBJ1-2; D is unclear. Trimming took off 6 bases at V and 1 base at J, with 9 bases between the two ends. Germline V gives CDR1 KGHSH, CDR2 LQKENI. This CDR3 is 13 amino acids long. For the CDR3, the DNA is TGTGCCAGCTCCGAGACACGTAACTATGGCTACACCTTC. This translates into CASSETRNYGYTF.

This sequence joins TRBV7-9 and TRBJ1-3; D gene uncertain. V lost 6 bases, J lost 0 bases, and 21 bases lay in between. The CDR3 is made up of 18 amino acids. Germline V gives CDR1 SEHNR, CDR2 FQNEAQ (reference sequence). The CDR3 here is CASSQYSGPLSSGNTIYF. For the CDR3, the DNA is TGTGCCAGCAGTCAGTATTCAGGACCCTTGAGCTCTGGAAACACCATATATTTT.